This TCR beta chain came from a study of shared T cell receptors in the human thymus. Sequencing was performed with immunoSEQ multiplex PCR; in TCRdb, only in-frame clones are kept and a portion is missing. The sample consists of roughly 500,000 clones, 78% of them appearing once. With 4 bases removed from V and 4 bases from J, the gap between germline ends came to 10 bases. In germline, CDR1 is WNHNN, CDR2 SYGVQD (reference sequence). The CDR3 sequence is 13 residues long. This sample was shared with a second study, whose subject was human thymus T cells. From that paper: Resections were taken during corrective heart surgery, and the thymus tissue came from these.

The gene calls are TRBV10-1 and TRBJ1-2; D is possibly TRBD1 (5 bases). The TCR sequence derives from a boy under two years old with a congenital heart defect. The sequenced sample was thymocytes. In DNA, the CDR3 is TGCGCCAGCAGTGGGATGGGGGGCTATGGCTACACCTTC. It yields the protein CASSGMGGYGYTF.